Given below is one T cell receptor beta chain in context. Its antigen is not identified. The data were taken from a study of shared clonotypes between healthy human individuals. Cells designated naive CD8 were CD45RO-negative and were positively selected for CCR7, with terminally differentiated effector memory CD45RA+ cells excluded. V was trimmed by 2 bases and J by 8 bases, leaving 10 bases between them. Germline assignment: CDR1 MGHRA and CDR2 YSYEKL. This CDR3 is built from 13 residues. Findings and limits, study-wide: What rarefaction showed was incomplete sorted-subset sequencing despite large depth. Several donors shared 5% to 5.5% of their naive CD4 clonotypes.

Each sorted subset replicate got 200 ng genomic DNA, tens of thousands of genomes. Sequenced by immunoSEQ multiplex PCR; TCRdb stores in-frame clones only, minus some. The sample shows fewer than 700,000 clones, roughly 95% of them seen only once. The chain couples TRBV4-1 to TRBJ2-1, with D unresolved. This clonotype was sampled from a woman aged 25 to 39 in good health. Sequenced material: naive CD8+ T cells sorted from blood. The CDR3 bases are TGCGCCAGCAGCCAAAATCCTCAAGATGAGCAGTTCTTC. Its protein is CASSQNPQDEQFF.